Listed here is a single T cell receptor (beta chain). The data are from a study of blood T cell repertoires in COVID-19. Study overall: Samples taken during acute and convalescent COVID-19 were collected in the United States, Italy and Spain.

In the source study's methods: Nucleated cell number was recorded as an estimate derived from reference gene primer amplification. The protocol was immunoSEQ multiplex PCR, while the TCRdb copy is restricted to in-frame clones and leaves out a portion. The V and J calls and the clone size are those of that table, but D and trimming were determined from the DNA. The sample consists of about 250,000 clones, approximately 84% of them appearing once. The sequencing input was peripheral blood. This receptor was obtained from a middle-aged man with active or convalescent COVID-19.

CDR3 residues: CASSKEVGAVHEQYF. CDR3 bases: TGTGCCAGCAGCAAAGAAGTGGGGGCTGTTCACGAGCAGTACTTC. The V call is TRBV21-1, the J call TRBJ2-7; the table names TRBD1, a call not compared with the DNA. TRBV21-1 is classified as a pseudogene. This CDR3 contains 15 residues.